The entry that follows covers one T cell receptor beta chain sequence. The antigen is undetermined. The CDR3 spans 16 residues. CDR1 and CDR2 from the germline V gene are SGHTA and FQGNSA. V lost 7 bases to trimming and J lost 0 bases; unmatched junction nucleotides: 4. These data belong to a study of cytomegalovirus exposure and HLA in healthy donors. Study findings and constraints: Earlier analysis found most TCR beta V segments productive about 90% or about 30% of the time. Exclusion as indistinguishable affected some V segments, including TRBV6-2 and TRBV6-3. High sensitivity and specificity were reportedly achieved when the classifier diagnosed cytomegalovirus status.

Use of 60 Vbeta and 13 Jbeta primers characterized the PCR. TCRdb's table, derived via immunoSEQ multiplex PCR, lists solely in-frame clones and lacks some. Of about 160,000 clones in the sample, 70% to 90% are singletons; the top ten hold 7%. This receptor was identified in a woman aged 25 to 39 in good health and CMV-seropositive. The sample taken for sequencing was PBMCs. V and J are TRBV7-2 and TRBJ2-1, with 12 bases identical to TRBD2. The CDR3 reads CASTLAGGSSYNEQFF. CDR3 DNA sequence: TGTGCCAGCACCCTAGCGGGGGGGAGCTCCTACAATGAGCAGTTCTTC.